These 9 T cell receptor beta chains were sequenced from one sample in a study of CD8 T cells in ankylosing spondylitis. General study results and limits: The study identified a TCR beta motif of several highly homologous variants that appeared characteristic of ankylosing spondylitis blood.

Their recognized antigens are unknown. TCRdb independently ran MiXCR on the 5' RACE reads; one entry per CDR3 protein. The table includes about 220,000 distinct CDR3 sequences, about 18% detected once. Sequencing was done on a sample of blood, either unsorted or a sorted T cell fraction (not recorded which). The receptors derive from a male donor with ankylosing spondylitis.

This chain uses TRBV6-1 with TRBJ2-2, with D unresolved. Germline CDR1 and CDR2: MNHNS and SASEGT. The CDR3 runs 17 residues. The V end was cut by 5 bases, the J end by 3 bases, with 19 bases between. CDR3 DNA sequence: TGTGCCAGCAGTCCCCGCTCGGTATCCCCCGACACCGGGGAGCTGTTTTTT. Translated: CASSPRSVSPDTGELFF.

Only one count was recorded for this clonotype. CDR3 region: CASSDRTGGTDTQYF. The CDR3 coding sequence is TGTGCCAGTAGTGACCGGACAGGGGGCACAGATACGCAGTATTTT. V is TRBV19 and J is TRBJ2-3; 9 bases agree with TRBD1. V was pared by 5 bases and J by 1 base, with 4 bases of the junction left unmatched. CDR1 and CDR2 from the germline V gene are LNHDA and SQIVND (reference sequence). The CDR3 totals 15 residues.

V usage is TRBV7-9 and J usage is TRBJ2-2, with 10 bases that match TRBD1. The CDR3 spans 14 residues. Germline CDR1 SEHNR, CDR2 FQNEAQ (reference sequence). The trim removed 10 bases at V and 5 bases at J, leaving 7 bases unmatched. DNA of the CDR3: TGTGCCATTCCGGGACAGGGGATGACCGGGGAGCTGTTTTTT. Protein product: CAIPGQGMTGELFF.

The chain links TRBV28 to TRBJ2-7; 7 nucleotides agree with TRBD1. The CDR3 spans 13 residues. The junction had 5 bases not matched to a gene; V was cut back by 8 bases and J by 1 base. Germline-derived CDR1 and CDR2 are MDHEN and SYDVKM. The CDR3 DNA reads as TGTGCCAGCCAGGACAGGATTTCCTACGAGCAGTACTTC. Protein: CASQDRISYEQYF.

This clonotype was counted a few times. The genes are TRBV12-3 or TRBV12-4 and TRBJ2-1; 8 nucleotides align to TRBD2. Losses at the gene ends were 4 bases for V and 7 bases for J; bases not matched to a gene: 9. The CDR3 is 15 residues long. The CDR3 nucleotides read TGTGCCAGCAGTTCCTCCGCGGGGGGAGGGAATGAGCAGTTCTTC. Translating gives CASSSSAGGGNEQFF.

This clonotype was detected a few times. The rearrangement joins TRBV27 to TRBJ2-7; 9 nucleotides align to TRBD2. This CDR3 region has 15 residues. Germline V lookup: CDR1 MNHEY, CDR2 SMNVEV (reference sequence). The V and J ends lost 2 bases and 2 bases, in that order; junction bases with no gene match: 4. The CDR3 protein is CASSLSPSGTYEQYF. For the CDR3, the DNA is TGTGCCAGCAGTTTAAGCCCTAGCGGGACCTACGAGCAGTACTTC.

The rearrangement uses TRBV27 and TRBJ2-7; 13 nucleotides agree with TRBD2. Germline-derived CDR1 and CDR2 are MNHEY and SMNVEV (reference sequence). The CDR3 has 15 amino acids. Trimming cost V 5 bases and J 4 bases; bases outside gene matches: 5. CDR3 nucleotides: TGTGCCAGCAGTGACGGACTAGCGGGGGTGTACGAGCAGTACTTC. Translation: CASSDGLAGVYEQYF.

The gene calls are TRBV2 and TRBJ2-1; 13 nucleotides align to TRBD2. CDR3 size: 19 residues. Trimming removed 6 bases from V and 0 bases from J; junction bases left unmatched: 11. From germline, CDR1 is SNHLY and CDR2 FYNNEI. CDR3 bases: TGTGCCAGCAGGACCGGGACTAGCGGGGCTCCGGCCTCCTACAATGAGCAGTTCTTC. Translating gives CASRTGTSGAPASYNEQFF.

This chain joins TRBV20-1 and TRBJ1-1; 9 bases line up with TRBD1. The V and J ends lost 4 bases and 3 bases, in that order; junction bases with no gene match: 6. The CDR3 sequence is 14 residues long. Germline V lookup: CDR1 DFQATT, CDR2 SNEGSKA (reference sequence). The CDR3 nucleotides are TGCAGTGCTATTCCACAGGGGGCTGACACTGAAGCTTTCTTT. It translates to CSAIPQGADTEAFF.